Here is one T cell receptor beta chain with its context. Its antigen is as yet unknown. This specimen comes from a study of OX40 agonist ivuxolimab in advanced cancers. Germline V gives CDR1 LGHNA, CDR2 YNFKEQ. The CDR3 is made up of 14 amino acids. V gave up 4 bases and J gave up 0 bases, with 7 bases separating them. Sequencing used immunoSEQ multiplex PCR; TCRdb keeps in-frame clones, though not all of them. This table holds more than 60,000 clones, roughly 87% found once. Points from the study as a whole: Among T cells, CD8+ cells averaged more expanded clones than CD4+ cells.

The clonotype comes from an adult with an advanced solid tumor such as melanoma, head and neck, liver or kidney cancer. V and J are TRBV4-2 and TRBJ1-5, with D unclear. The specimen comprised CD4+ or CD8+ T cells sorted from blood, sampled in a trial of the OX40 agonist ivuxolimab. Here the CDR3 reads CASSPRSSNQPQHF. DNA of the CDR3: TGTGCCAGCAGCCCCAGGAGTAGCAATCAGCCCCAGCATTTT.